These 4 T cell receptor beta chains were all obtained from the same sample, sequenced in a study of shared clonotypes between healthy human individuals. Sequencing used immunoSEQ multiplex PCR; TCRdb keeps in-frame clones, though not all of them. The data hold 2 million to 2.5 million clones, with 80% to 95% observed a single time. Sequenced sample: naive CD4+ T cells from PBMCs. Stated subset: CD45RA+ positively selected. The receptors come from a man younger than 30 in good health. Some clones in this sample may be carry-over from other donors' samples.

As for this clone: This CDR3 is also generated by other DNA sequences in the sample. The rearrangement links TRBV6-5 to TRBJ2-3; D not certain. The CDR3 has 14 amino acids. V lost 0 bases, J lost 3 bases, and 7 bases lay in between. The germline V gene has CDR1 MNHEY and CDR2 SVGAGI. CDR3 residues: CASSYSRGTDTQYF. In nucleotides, the CDR3 is TGTGCCAGCAGTTACTCGAGAGGTACAGATACGCAGTATTTT.

V gene TRBV5-1 combines with J gene TRBJ2-7; D is unclear. This CDR3 region has 16 residues. Trimming pared 0 bases from V and 0 bases from J, leaving 13 bases between. The germline CDR1 and CDR2 sequences are SGHRS and YFSETQ. CDR3 amino acids: CASSLETSSSSYEQYF. The CDR3 bases are TGCGCCAGCAGCTTGGAAACATCCAGTAGCTCCTACGAGCAGTACTTC. Variable domain in full (rest from reference TRBV5-1 and TRBJ2-7): KAGVTQTPRYLIKTRGQQVTLSCSPISGHRSVSWYQQTPGQGLQFLFEYFSETQRNKGNFPGRFSGRQFSNSRSEMNVSTLELGDSALYLCASSLETSSSSYEQYFGPGTRLTVT.

This clone was seen a handful of times. The rearrangement uses TRBV2 and TRBJ1-4, with 10 bases matching TRBD1. The CDR3 has 14 amino acids. Germline values: CDR1 SNHLY, CDR2 FYNNEI. V was clipped by 8 bases and J by 4 bases; unmatched bases: 4. DNA of the CDR3: TGTGCCAGCGTGGGGGACAGGGGTAATGAAAAACTGTTTTTT. It codes for CASVGDRGNEKLFF.

This chain connects TRBV19 to TRBJ2-5; D is perhaps TRBD1 (5 bases). This CDR3 has 15 amino acids. Trimming shortened V by 2 bases and J by 0 bases, and 10 bases separated the two germline ends. Germline loops: CDR1 LNHDA, CDR2 SQIVND (reference sequence). The CDR3 spells CASSITGYNQETQYF. The CDR3 region has the DNA TGTGCCAGTAGTATAACAGGATACAACCAAGAGACCCAGTACTTC.